Shown below are 17 T cell receptor beta chains from a single sample sequenced in a study of human T cells and chemical hapten exposure. From the RACE reads, TCRdb called clonotypes with MiXCR, one entry per CDR3 protein. The table lists roughly 84,000 distinct CDR3 sequences, over 9.5% of them singletons. Regarding time point: patch test 2, 6 weeks after DPC sensitization. Treatment described: therapeutic diphenylcyclopropenone sensitization with weekly scalp DPC. Sequencing was performed on whole blood, taken in connection with sensitization to the hapten diphenylcyclopropenone (DPC). The receptor set was obtained from a woman in her forties or fifties with alopecia areata. Some clones in this sample may be carry-over from other donors' samples.

This clonotype was observed a handful of times. This chain links TRBV19 with TRBJ2-7, with TRBD1 matching 9 bases. Germline loops: CDR1 LNHDA, CDR2 SQIVND (reference sequence). Unmatched junction bases numbered 0, after V lost 4 bases and J lost 2 bases. This CDR3 is built from 13 residues. The CDR3, as DNA: TGTGCCAGTAGTAGGACAGGGGCCTACGAGCAGTACTTC. Residues: CASSRTGAYEQYF. Complete variable domain (other parts from reference TRBV19 and TRBJ2-7): DGGITQSPKYLFRKEGQNVTLSCEQNLNHDAMYWYRQDPGQGLRLIYYSQIVNDFQKGDIAEGYSVSREKKESFPLTVTSAQKNPTAFYLCASSRTGAYEQYFGPGTRLTVT.

The chain links TRBV27 to TRBJ2-7; 7 bases agree with TRBD1. V lost 3 bases and J lost 2; bases outside the gene matches: 10. From germline, CDR1 is MNHEY and CDR2 SMNVEV (reference sequence). This CDR3 is built from 16 residues. CDR3 sequence: CASSLHAGTAAYEQYF. As DNA, the CDR3 is TGTGCCAGCAGTTTGCACGCCGGGACAGCCGCCTACGAGCAGTACTTC.

The chain recombines TRBV29-1 with TRBJ2-2; a possible D gene is TRBD1 (6 bases). The germline gives CDR1 SQVTM, CDR2 ANQGSEA. With 6 bases removed from V and 6 bases from J, the gap between germline ends came to 17 bases. There are 14 residues in the CDR3. The CDR3 loop is CSVVEQGSPGELFF. The CDR3 nucleotides read TGCAGCGTCGTCGAACAGGGAAGCCCCGGGGAGCTGTTTTTT.

This clonotype has more than one count but fewer than ten. The V and J genes are TRBV30 and TRBJ1-2; possibly TRBD1 for D (5 bases). From germline, CDR1 is GTSNPN and CDR2 SVGIG (reference sequence). CDR3 length equals 16 residues. Trimming took 4 bases from V and 8 from J, leaving 26 bases between them. Written as DNA, the CDR3 is TGTGCCTGGACCTCTATAGGGGCAGGGACCGACCAGGGCTACACCTTC. The encoded protein is CAWTSIGAGTDQGYTF.

V gene TRBV20-1 combines with J gene TRBJ2-3; 13 positions match TRBD2. This CDR3 comprises 15 residues. Germline V lookup: CDR1 DFQATT, CDR2 SNEGSKA (reference sequence). The ends lost 6 bases at V and 2 bases at J; junction bases unmatched: 5. For the CDR3, the DNA is TGCAGTGCGGGCGGGACTAGCGGGGACACAGATACGCAGTATTTT. Its translation is CSAGGTSGDTDTQYF.

In its sample, this clonotype was seen a few times. The chain employs TRBV11-2 and TRBJ2-7; 9 nucleotides line up with TRBD2. The V segment lost 2 bases and the J segment 3 bases; nucleotides outside the gene matches: 11. This CDR3 has 17 residues. The V gene's germline CDR1 is SGHAT and CDR2 FQNNGV. The CDR3 reads CASSLSNSGSSGYEQYF. In DNA, the CDR3 is TGTGCCAGCAGCTTAAGCAATAGCGGGAGTTCTGGCTACGAGCAGTACTTC.

This clonotype was seen only a few times. The chain combines TRBV18 with TRBJ2-7; D ambiguous. The CDR3 covers 13 residues. CDR1 KGHSH and CDR2 LQKENI come from the germline V gene. Trimming removed 3 bases at V and 6 bases at J, with 12 bases between. CDR3 DNA sequence: TGTGCCAGCTCACCTTGCATCTCGTGCGAGCAGTACTTC. This codes for CASSPCISCEQYF. Full variable domain (remainder filled in from reference TRBV18 and TRBJ2-7): NAGVMQNPRHLVRRRGQEARLRCSPMKGHSHVYWYRQLPEEGLKFMVYLQKENIIDESGMPKERFSAEFPKEGPSILRIQQVVRGDSAAYFCASSPCISCEQYFGPGTRLTVT.

The chain links TRBV7-9 to TRBJ2-7, with 9 positions matching TRBD2. Germline V CDR1 and CDR2: SEHNR, FQNEAQ (reference sequence). This CDR3 is built from 15 residues. J was trimmed by 4 bases and V by 1 base; bases with no gene match: 5. The chain's CDR3 is CASSLGWREGYEQYF. Here the CDR3 DNA reads TGTGCCAGCAGCTTAGGATGGCGGGAGGGATACGAGCAGTACTTC.

This clonotype has more than one count but fewer than ten. This chain connects TRBV12-3 or TRBV12-4 to TRBJ2-1; TRBD1 matches at 10 bases. The CDR3 covers 16 residues. Unmatched junction bases numbered 5, after V lost 3 bases and J lost 3 bases. CDR3 in amino acids: CASSLGQGRHYNEQFF. CDR3 nucleotide sequence: TGTGCCAGCAGTTTGGGACAGGGGCGCCACTACAATGAGCAGTTCTTC.

This clonotype was seen a handful of times. V gene TRBV9 combines with J gene TRBJ2-2; possibly TRBD2 for D (5 bases). V was clipped by 0 bases and J by 4 bases, with 7 bases between them. This CDR3 has 14 amino acids. CDR1 and CDR2 (germline): SGDLS, YYNGEE. The CDR3 loop is CASSVAGITGELFF. CDR3 nucleotide sequence: TGTGCCAGCAGCGTAGCGGGGATCACCGGGGAGCTGTTTTTT.

This clonotype was observed a few times. V usage is TRBV28 and J usage is TRBJ2-1, with D hard to call. Trimming stripped 3 bases from V and 0 bases from J, with 12 bases between. Germline CDR1 reads MDHEN; CDR2 reads SYDVKM. The CDR3 spans 16 residues. The CDR3 here is CASSFVGLSSYNEQFF. In DNA form, the CDR3 reads TGTGCCAGCAGTTTCGTCGGCTTAAGCTCCTACAATGAGCAGTTCTTC.

This clonotype occurred many times. The gene calls are TRBV20-1 and TRBJ2-1, with TRBD2 matching over 11 bases. Per the germline V gene, CDR1 is DFQATT and CDR2 is SNEGSKA (reference sequence). V lost 4 bases and J lost 9; bases outside the gene matches: 11. The CDR3 spans 15 residues. CDR3 in amino acids: CSAKLAGGPVVEQFF. The CDR3, as DNA: TGCAGTGCTAAATTAGCGGGAGGGCCTGTGGTTGAGCAGTTCTTC.

V and J are TRBV5-5 and TRBJ2-1; 7 bases fit TRBD1. V was clipped by 4 bases and J by 6 bases; unmatched bases: 4. Germline CDR1 SGHKS, CDR2 YYEKEE (reference sequence). The CDR3 extends over 13 amino acids. CDR3: CASSLGQANEQFF. CDR3 coding DNA: TGTGCCAGCAGCCTCGGACAGGCCAATGAGCAGTTCTTC.

The chain is built from TRBV28 and TRBJ1-4, with unresolved D. Between the trimmed V and J ends, which lost 5 bases and 5 bases, there was a span of 15 bases. Germline V gives CDR1 MDHEN, CDR2 SYDVKM. The CDR3 extends over 15 amino acids. DNA for the CDR3: TGTGCCAGCAGTGACATGAGACGGATAAATGAAAAACTGTTTTTT. Translated: CASSDMRRINEKLFF.

This clonotype was recorded many times. The V call is TRBV19, the J call TRBJ2-1; 8 nucleotides line up with TRBD2. The CDR3 is made up of 15 amino acids. V gave up 3 bases and J gave up 9 bases; unmatched junction bases: 10. Germline CDR1 reads LNHDA; CDR2 reads SQIVND (reference sequence). The CDR3 sequence is CASSIREGPVGEQFF. CDR3 nucleotide sequence: TGTGCCAGTAGTATCCGGGAGGGCCCGGTTGGTGAGCAGTTCTTC.

This clonotype was seen at least ten times. The chain is built from TRBV7-2 and TRBJ2-5, with a possible D match to TRBD1 (5 bases). Germline V gives CDR1 SGHTA, CDR2 FQGNSA. The V end was cut by 1 base, the J end by 2 bases, with 11 bases between. The CDR3 covers 15 residues. The CDR3 sequence: CASSLVKGPQETQYF. The DNA for the CDR3 is TGTGCCAGCAGCTTAGTAAAGGGGCCTCAAGAGACCCAGTACTTC.

The genes are TRBV29-1 and TRBJ2-3; no firm D call. CDR3 size: 10 residues. V was cut by 6 bases and J by 6 bases, with 7 bases left in between. The germline CDR1 and CDR2 sequences are SQVTM and ANQGSEA. As DNA, the CDR3 is TGCAGCGTGGGCTGGGATACGCAGTATTTT. This translates into CSVGWDTQYF.